These 24 T cell receptor beta chains came from one sample sequenced in a study of glioma-infiltrating T cells. TCR alpha and beta CDR3 regions were amplified from RNA using iRepertoire nested multiplex PCR. TCRdb recomputed calls from the multiplex PCR reads with MiXCR, one row per CDR3 protein. The table lists 170,000 or so distinct CDR3 sequences, about 47% of them singletons, with roughly 5.2% in the top ten. The sample taken for sequencing was glioma tissue, nonneoplastic brain tissue, or PBMCs (not recorded which). The receptors originated from a human donor with low-grade glioma or glioblastoma, undergoing nonglioma brain surgery, or in good health (not recorded which).

Comment on this clonotype: One end of the junction varies from germline; a read error may be responsible. The chain uses TRBV27 and TRBJ2-1, with TRBD1 matching 8 bases. The CDR3 has 14 residues. The germline gives CDR1 MNHEY, CDR2 SMNVEV (reference sequence). CDR3 in amino acids: CASSPTGVNNGQFF. The CDR3 DNA is TGTGCCAGCAGTCCGACAGGGGTGAACAATGGGCAGTTCTTC.

This clonotype came up many times. This chain uses TRBV28 with TRBJ2-1; D possibly corresponds to TRBD2 (6 bases). CDR1 MDHEN and CDR2 SYDVKM come from the germline V gene. Trimming shortened V by 6 bases and J by 8 bases, and 20 bases separated the two germline ends. The CDR3 is 15 amino acids. The CDR3 DNA follows: TGTGCCAGCAGCGTCCCAGGACTATATTCTGATGAGCAGTTCTTC. Residues: CASSVPGLYSDEQFF. The full variable domain, with the rest looked up from reference TRBV28 and TRBJ2-1, is DVKVTQSSRYLVKRTGEKVFLECVQDMDHENMFWYRQDPGLGLRLIYFSYDVKMKEKGDIPEGYSVSREKKERFSLILESASTNQTSMYLCASSVPGLYSDEQFFGPGTRLTVL.

The table lists this clonotype with many counts. V is TRBV2 and J is TRBJ1-1; no firm D call. This CDR3 has 9 residues. CDR1 SNHLY and CDR2 FYNNEI come from the germline V gene. V was pared by 8 bases and J by 7 bases, with 5 bases between. CDR3 in amino acids: CASGNEAFF. The CDR3 nucleotides read TGTGCCAGCGGCAATGAAGCTTTCTTT.

With regard to this clonotype: A single base separates this from a much larger clone, so it may be a read error. V is TRBV7-9 and J is TRBJ1-5, with no clear D. This CDR3 contains 13 residues. Germline V gene sequence: CDR1 SEHNR, CDR2 FQNEAQ (reference sequence). Here the CDR3 reads CASSLDGNQPRHF. CDR3 nucleotide sequence: TGTGCCAGCAGCTTAGACGGCAATCAGCCCCGGCATTTT.

In this sample, this clonotype turned up many times. V and J are TRBV12-3 or TRBV12-4 and TRBJ2-3, with D perhaps TRBD2 (6 bases). The CDR3 is 14 residues long. Trimming left V 6 bases short and J 4 bases short, with 14 bases between. In DNA form, the CDR3 reads TGTGCCAGCAGGGGACTGGTGCTGCCAGATACGCAGTATTTT. This encodes CASRGLVLPDTQYF.

This clonotype turned up a few times. V gene TRBV19 combines with J gene TRBJ1-1; no definite D call. The germline V gene encodes CDR1 LNHDA and CDR2 SQIVND (reference sequence). The CDR3 runs to 15 residues. V shed 7 bases and J shed 1 base, with 16 bases lying between them. The DNA of the CDR3 is TGTGCCAGTAACGTCCTATCGACCGGGAACACTGAAGCTTTCTTT. Translating it yields CASNVLSTGNTEAFF.

Worth noting for this clonotype: An end of the junction does not agree with germline; a read error may underlie this. The rearrangement links TRBV6-4 to TRBJ2-2; D is undetermined. The germline gives CDR1 MRHNA, CDR2 SNTAGT. CDR3 length: 14 amino acids. The CDR3 region is CARSENGQSGELFF. The CDR3 bases are TGTGCCAGAAGTGAAAATGGTCAATCCGGGGAGCTGTTTTTT.

Worth noting for this clonotype: A read error may account for a junction end that differs from germline. The chain joins TRBV15 to TRBJ2-7; TRBD1 aligns across 8 bases. From germline, CDR1 is LNHNV and CDR2 YYDKDF (reference sequence). The CDR3 is 14 residues long. The CDR3 protein is CTTRKTGAAYEQYF. The CDR3, as DNA: TGCACCACCAGGAAGACAGGGGCCGCCTACGAGCAGTACTTC.

This clonotype was detected ten times or more. The V gene is TRBV7-9, the J gene TRBJ2-1, with D possibly matching TRBD1 (6 bases). Trimming stripped 7 bases from V and 7 bases from J, with 14 bases between. The CDR3 loop spans 13 amino acids. Germline loops: CDR1 SEHNR, CDR2 FQNEAQ (reference sequence). CDR3 in DNA: TGTGCCAGCAAAACAGGGTATGAAAATGAGCAGTTCTTC. It yields the protein CASKTGYENEQFF. The full variable domain, with the rest looked up from reference TRBV7-9 and TRBJ2-1, is DTGVSQNPRHKITKRGQNVTFRCDPISEHNRLYWYRQTLGQGPEFLTYFQNEAQLEKSRLLSDRFSAERPKGSFSTLEIQRTEQGDSAMYLCASKTGYENEQFFGPGTRLTVL.

This clonotype was recorded many times. This chain links TRBV6-1 with TRBJ2-5; 9 bases are shared with TRBD2. The J segment lost 7 bases and the V segment lost 2 bases, leaving 17 bases of the junction unmatched. CDR1 is MNHNS and CDR2 is SASEGT in the germline V gene. The CDR3 covers 18 residues. The CDR3 sequence is CASSESSGRAIYQGTQYF. The CDR3 nucleotides are TGTGCCAGCAGTGAAAGTAGCGGGAGAGCGATCTACCAGGGGACCCAGTACTTC.

This clonotype was observed a few times. A much larger clone lies a single base off, so this may be a read error. The chain couples TRBV28 to TRBJ1-5; 7 bases are a match to TRBD1. The CDR3 length is 15 residues. Losses at the gene ends were 6 bases for V and 3 bases for J; bases not matched to a gene: 8. CDR1 and CDR2 (germline): MDHEN, SYDVKM. CDR3 sequence reads: CASRKDRWPNQPQHF. DNA for the CDR3: TGTGCCAGCAGAAAGGACAGGTGGCCCAATCAGCCCCAGCATTTT.

This clonotype was counted a few times. The chain uses TRBV2 and TRBJ2-7, with 7 bases that match TRBD2. The germline V gene encodes CDR1 SNHLY and CDR2 FYNNEI. The CDR3 totals 14 residues. The V and J ends lost 5 bases and 2 bases, in that order; junction bases with no gene match: 6. CDR3 protein: CASSKTGRAYEQYF. CDR3 nucleotides: TGTGCCAGCAGTAAAACTGGGAGGGCCTACGAGCAGTACTTC.

Note on this clonotype: An end of the junction does not agree with germline; a read error may underlie this. This chain links TRBV20-1 with TRBJ2-3; 8 positions agree with TRBD2. Per the germline V gene, CDR1 is DFQATT and CDR2 is SNEGSKA (reference sequence). The CDR3 is 14 residues long. CDR3 nucleotides: TGCATTGCTCGTGGTTGGCGGGAGGTTGATACGCAGTATTTT. It yields the protein CIARGWREVDTQYF.

This rearrangement joins TRBV4-1 to TRBJ2-5; 9 bases map to TRBD1. This CDR3 has 13 residues. Germline assignment: CDR1 MGHRA and CDR2 YSYEKL. V was pared by 3 bases and J by 4 bases, with 0 bases of the junction left unmatched. This CDR3 reads CASSQTGGETQYF. CDR3 bases: TGCGCCAGCAGCCAGACAGGGGGAGAGACCCAGTACTTC.

Only a few counts were recorded for this clonotype. Possible read error: a much larger clone is one base away. The CDR3 sequence is CSAGRDTERYEQYF. Here the CDR3 DNA reads TGCAGTGCTGGGCGGGACACAGAGCGCTACGAGCAGTACTTC. The gene calls are TRBV20-1 and TRBJ2-7; D could derive from TRBD1 or TRBD2 (6 bases each). V gave up 5 bases and J gave up 3 bases, with 17 bases separating them. CDR3 length: 14 amino acids. Looked up from germline, CDR1 is DFQATT and CDR2 is SNEGSKA (reference sequence).

Regarding this clonotype: A much larger clonotype is one base distant, so this may be a read error. The chain has TRBV6-2 or TRBV6-3 and TRBJ2-3; D remains unclear. CDR1 is MNHEY, CDR2 SVGEGT, per germline. This CDR3 has 16 residues. CDR3 sequence reads: CASSQDRVVNTDTQYF. The CDR3 DNA reads TGCGCCAGCAGCCAAGATCGGGTCGTAAACACAGATACGCAGTATTTT.

This chain joins TRBV7-2 and TRBJ2-3; a weak D match, TRBD2 (6 bases). Trimming left V 4 bases short and J 1 base short, with 12 bases between. This CDR3 is 15 amino acids long. CDR1 and CDR2 (germline): SGHTA, FQGNSA. CDR3 sequence: CASSSSSARTDTQYF. The CDR3 DNA is TGTGCCAGCAGCTCGTCTAGCGCCCGCACAGATACGCAGTATTTT.

The table lists this clonotype with a few counts. The chain couples TRBV7-8 to TRBJ2-3; D remains ambiguous. Germline CDR1 SGHVS, CDR2 FQNEAQ. Trimming cost V 2 bases and J 3 bases, with 15 bases left between them. CDR3 length: 16 residues. CDR3 nucleotides: TGTGCCAGCAGCTTAATCCATAGCCTGGTGACAGATACGCAGTATTTT. Translating it yields CASSLIHSLVTDTQYF. Filled out from reference TRBV7-8 and TRBJ2-3, the complete variable domain reads GAGVSQSPRYKVAKRGQDVALRCDPISGHVSLFWYQQALGQGPEFLTYFQNEAQLDKSGLPSDRFFAERPEGSVSTLKIQRTQQEDSAVYLCASSLIHSLVTDTQYFGPGTRLTVL.

In the case of this clonotype: With a much larger clone just one base away, this may be a read error. The chain joins TRBV6-1 to TRBJ2-7, with 10 bases matching TRBD2. CDR3 size: 16 residues. The junction had 13 bases not matched to a gene; V was cut back by 5 bases and J by 6 bases. Germline loops: CDR1 MNHNS, CDR2 SASEGT. CDR3 region: CASSIGPAGGPGEQYF. The CDR3 DNA follows: TGTGCCAGCAGTATAGGACCAGCGGGAGGGCCGGGCGAGCAGTACTTC.

This clonotype has a handful of counts. The rearrangement joins TRBV4-1 to TRBJ1-2; D call uncertain. This CDR3 has 14 amino acids. In germline, CDR1 is MGHRA, CDR2 YSYEKL. Trimming stripped 1 base from V and 2 bases from J, with 8 bases between. Here the CDR3 DNA reads TGCGCCAGCAGCCAAGTGCAAGCGAACTATGGCTACACCTTC. Its protein is CASSQVQANYGYTF.

The V gene is TRBV2, the J gene TRBJ2-2; D unresolved. Trimming stripped 7 bases from V and 5 bases from J, with 11 bases between. Germline loops: CDR1 SNHLY, CDR2 FYNNEI. The CDR3 runs to 13 residues. CDR3: CASTRIVTGELFF. CDR3 DNA sequence: TGTGCCAGCACTAGAATAGTAACCGGGGAGCTGTTTTTT.

This clonotype was counted a few times. The chain couples TRBV28 to TRBJ2-7; 7 bases map to TRBD2. Germline V lookup: CDR1 MDHEN, CDR2 SYDVKM. The CDR3 is 15 amino acids. The V gene end was trimmed by 6 bases and the J gene end by 4 bases; junction bases not matched to a gene: 12. As DNA, the CDR3 is TGTGCCAGCAGCGGCAGGGTAAGCGGGAAGTACGAGCAGTACTTC. Protein product: CASSGRVSGKYEQYF.

Ten or more counts support this clonotype. The rearrangement links TRBV5-1 to TRBJ2-7; 12 nucleotides agree with TRBD2. Germline trimming cut 2 bases from V and 7 bases from J; bases unmatched to any gene: 4. The CDR3 contains 14 residues. The germline V gene encodes CDR1 SGHRS and CDR2 YFSETQ. For the CDR3, the DNA is TGCGCCAGCAGCTTTACACTAGCGGGAGGAGAGCAGTACTTC. This translates into CASSFTLAGGEQYF. Together with reference TRBV5-1 and TRBJ2-7, the CDR3 gives the full variable domain: KAGVTQTPRYLIKTRGQQVTLSCSPISGHRSVSWYQQTPGQGLQFLFEYFSETQRNKGNFPGRFSGRQFSNSRSEMNVSTLELGDSALYLCASSFTLAGGEQYFGPGTRLTVT.

Worth noting for this clonotype: A much bigger clone sits one base away, suggesting this may be a read error. This chain joins TRBV2 and TRBJ1-5; possible D gene TRBD1, 5 bases. The CDR3 is 12 residues long. V was clipped by 6 bases and J by 8 bases, with 11 bases between them. Germline CDR1 SNHLY, CDR2 FYNNEI. This chain's CDR3 is CASRGEGKPQHF. The CDR3 nucleotides read TGTGCCAGCAGAGGGGAAGGAAAGCCCCAGCATTTT.